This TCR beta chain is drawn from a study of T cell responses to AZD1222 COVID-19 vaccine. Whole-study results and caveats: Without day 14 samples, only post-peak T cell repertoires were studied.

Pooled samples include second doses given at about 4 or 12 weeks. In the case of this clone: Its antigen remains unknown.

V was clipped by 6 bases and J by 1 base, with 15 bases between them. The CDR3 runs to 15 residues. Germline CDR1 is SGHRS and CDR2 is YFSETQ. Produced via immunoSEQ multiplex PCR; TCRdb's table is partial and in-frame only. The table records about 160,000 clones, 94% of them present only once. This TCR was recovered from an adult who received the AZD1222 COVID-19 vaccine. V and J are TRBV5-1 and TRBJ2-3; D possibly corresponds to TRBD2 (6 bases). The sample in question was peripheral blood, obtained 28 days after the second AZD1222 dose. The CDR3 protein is CASTRGGGGTDTQYF. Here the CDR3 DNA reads TGCGCCAGCACCCGGGGCGGCGGGGGCACAGATACGCAGTATTTT.